This T cell receptor (beta chain) is from a study of response to subunit inactivated influenza vaccine. Using its own MiXCR run on the RT-PCR reads, TCRdb lists one record per CDR3 protein. The sample includes about 700,000 distinct CDR3 sequences, 14% of them seen just once. This CDR3 contains 18 residues. CDR1 and CDR2 (germline): SNHLY, FYNNEI. V gave up 6 bases and J gave up 2 bases; unmatched junction bases: 14. Study results and caveats: The authors suggested that every seasonal influenza vaccination recruits few new T cells.

This clonotype showed up just once. Its antigen remains unidentified. Material: PBMCs from blood, obtained about 14 days before vaccination. The chain links TRBV2 to TRBJ2-7; 12 positions match TRBD2. The TCR sequence derives from a man between 50 and 59 years old who received an inactivated influenza vaccine. DNA of the CDR3: TGTGCCAGCAGGGGGATTATACTAGCGGGAGGCCGGCCCTACGAGCAGTACTTC. Its protein is CASRGIILAGGRPYEQYF.